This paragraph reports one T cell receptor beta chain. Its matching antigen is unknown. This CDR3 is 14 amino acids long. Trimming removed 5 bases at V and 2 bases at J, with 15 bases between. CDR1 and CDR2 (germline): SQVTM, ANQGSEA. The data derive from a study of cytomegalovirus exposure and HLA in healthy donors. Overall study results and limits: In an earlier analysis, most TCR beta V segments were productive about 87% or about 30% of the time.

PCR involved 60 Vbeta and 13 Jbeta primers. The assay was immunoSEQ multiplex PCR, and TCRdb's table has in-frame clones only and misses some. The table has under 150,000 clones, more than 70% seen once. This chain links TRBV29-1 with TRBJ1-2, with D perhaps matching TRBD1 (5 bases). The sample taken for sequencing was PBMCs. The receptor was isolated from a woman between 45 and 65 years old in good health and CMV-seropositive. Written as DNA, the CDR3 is TGCAGCGTTAAGGAATGGGGGGGGAACTATGGCTACACCTTC. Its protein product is CSVKEWGGNYGYTF.